The next 25 T cell receptor beta chains were all read from a single sample in a study of cytomegalovirus exposure and HLA in healthy donors. The PCR was carried out with 60 Vbeta primers and 13 Jbeta primers. Here immunoSEQ multiplex PCR was the method, and the copy in TCRdb shows in-frame clones only, minus some. This sample has tens of thousands of clones, with roughly 79% found just once. Sequenced material: PBMCs. These receptors were taken from a man under 40 in good health and CMV-seronegative.

The J gene is TRBJ1-1, the V gene TRBV11-1; weak D call: TRBD1 (5 bases). The CDR3 extends over 12 amino acids. V was pared by 5 bases and J by 8 bases, with 12 bases between. Germline values: CDR1 SGHAT, CDR2 FQDESV (reference sequence). For the CDR3, the DNA is TGTGCCAGCAGCCAAGGGGAAGTGGAAGCTTTCTTT. This codes for CASSQGEVEAFF.

Of note for this clone: One junction end does not reproduce the germline sequence, and a read error may be involved. This sequence joins TRBV7-9 and TRBJ1-4, with TRBD1 matching 8 bases. The CDR3 is made up of 17 amino acids. Germline V gene sequence: CDR1 SEHNR, CDR2 FQNEAQ (reference sequence). The CDR3 sequence is CSSSWWGQGADLEKLFF. CDR3 DNA sequence: TGTTCCAGCAGCTGGTGGGGGCAGGGGGCCGACCTTGAAAAACTGTTTTTT.

V and J are TRBV15 and TRBJ1-5; 8 positions agree with TRBD1. Germline V lookup: CDR1 LNHNV, CDR2 YYDKDF (reference sequence). The CDR3 spans 15 residues. The trim removed 2 bases at V and 7 bases at J, leaving 7 bases unmatched. CDR3 bases: TGTGCCACCAGCAGACAGGGGGCGCTTATCCAGCCCCAGCATTTT. Translated: CATSRQGALIQPQHF.

This chain connects TRBV9 to TRBJ1-2, with D possibly being TRBD1 (5 bases). The germline CDR1 and CDR2 sequences are SGDLS and YYNGEE. With 0 bases removed from V and 8 bases from J, the gap between germline ends came to 11 bases. There are 13 residues in the CDR3. The CDR3 DNA reads as TGTGCCAGCAGCGTAGCCCGGGGGGACGGCTACACCTTC. This sequence encodes CASSVARGDGYTF. Full variable domain (outside the CDR3, taken from reference TRBV9 and TRBJ1-2): DSGVTQTPKHLITATGQRVTLRCSPRSGDLSVYWYQQSLDQGLQFLIQYYNGEERAKGNILERFSAQQFPDLHSELNLSSLELGDSALYFCASSVARGDGYTFGSGTRLTVV.

The J gene is TRBJ2-7, the V gene TRBV7-2; D gene ambiguous. This CDR3 spans 11 amino acids. Trimming stripped 3 bases from V and 6 bases from J, with 6 bases between. Germline CDR1 reads SGHTA; CDR2 reads FQGNSA. The CDR3 nucleotides are TGTGCCAGCAGCTTTGGCACCGAGCAGTACTTC. Translation: CASSFGTEQYF.

The CDR3 DNA is TGTGCCAGCAGCTTCGGCGGAAACTCTGGAAACACCATATATTTT. Amino acids: CASSFGGNSGNTIYF. The V gene is TRBV5-4, the J gene TRBJ1-3; D is unclear. Trimming shortened V by 2 bases and J by 0 bases, and 9 bases separated the two germline ends. The CDR3 covers 15 residues. Germline V gene lookup returns CDR1 SGHNT and CDR2 YYREEE (reference sequence).

This clone was detected only a few times. CDR3 coding DNA: TGTGCCAGCAGCTCTCGGACAGGGGGCTATGGCTACACCTTC. Translation gives CASSSRTGGYGYTF. This chain uses TRBV13 with TRBJ1-2; 10 bases align to TRBD1. Germline CDR1 reads PRHDT; CDR2 reads FYEKMQ (reference sequence). The CDR3 extends over 14 amino acids. Trimming at V came to 4 bases and at J to 4 bases, leaving 3 bases not matched to a gene.

The chain links TRBV2 to TRBJ1-1; 7 bases line up with TRBD1. The V gene end was trimmed by 7 bases and the J gene end by 6 bases; junction bases not matched to a gene: 11. Germline CDR1 reads SNHLY; CDR2 reads FYNNEI. The length of the CDR3 is 14 residues. The CDR3 here is CASNSQGVSAEAFF. The DNA of the CDR3 is TGTGCCAGCAATTCTCAGGGGGTTTCTGCTGAAGCTTTCTTT.

The J gene is TRBJ2-1, the V gene TRBV7-2; perhaps TRBD2 as D (6 bases). The CDR3 runs to 15 residues. Germline V gene sequence: CDR1 SGHTA, CDR2 FQGNSA. Trimming cost V 4 bases and J 5 bases, with 15 bases left between them. CDR3 sequence reads: CASSSRRDPHNEQFF. CDR3 sequence (DNA): TGTGCCAGCAGCTCGCGGAGGGACCCCCACAATGAGCAGTTCTTC.

The sample holds a few counts of this clone. This chain uses TRBV28 with TRBJ1-4; no firm D call. The CDR3 extends over 12 amino acids. Germline loops: CDR1 MDHEN, CDR2 SYDVKM. V lost 10 bases, J lost 7 bases, and 13 bases lay in between. CDR3 in DNA: TGTGCCACAAGGGTCCGGGGTGAAAAACTGTTTTTT. Residues: CATRVRGEKLFF.

The chain uses TRBV19 and TRBJ2-1; 16 nucleotides agree with TRBD2. This CDR3 has 20 amino acids. V was pared by 2 bases and J by 1 base, with 8 bases of the junction left unmatched. CDR1 LNHDA and CDR2 SQIVND come from the germline V gene (reference sequence). CDR3 in amino acids: CASSITGLAGGSGSYNEQFF. DNA of the CDR3: TGTGCCAGTAGTATAACGGGACTAGCGGGGGGGAGTGGGTCCTACAATGAGCAGTTCTTC.

CDR3 bases: TGTGCCAGCAGCCAACAGGGGGCCTCTGGCTACACCTTC. Translating it yields CASSQQGASGYTF. This rearrangement joins TRBV14 to TRBJ1-2; 8 bases match TRBD1. V lost 2 bases and J lost 7; bases outside the gene matches: 3. The germline V gene has CDR1 SGHDN and CDR2 FVKESK. The CDR3 contains 13 residues.

The genes are TRBV27 and TRBJ2-1; possible D gene TRBD2, 5 bases. Trimming removed 8 bases at V and 7 bases at J, with 15 bases between. Germline lookup yields CDR1 MNHEY and CDR2 SMNVEV (reference sequence). This CDR3 spans 13 amino acids. The CDR3 sequence is CASPSPSQNEQFF. The CDR3 DNA reads as TGTGCCAGCCCTTCACCTAGCCAGAATGAGCAGTTCTTC.

The CDR3 loop reads CASSPGGTKSYEQYF. Here the CDR3 DNA reads TGTGCCAGCAGTCCCGGGGGGACAAAGTCCTACGAGCAGTACTTC. This rearrangement joins TRBV7-2 to TRBJ2-7; a possible D gene is TRBD2 (7 bases). Germline V CDR1 and CDR2: SGHTA, FQGNSA. V was pared by 6 bases and J by 1 base, with 16 bases between. CDR3 length: 15 residues.

The rearrangement links TRBV9 to TRBJ2-1, with 14 bases identical to TRBD2. This CDR3 spans 18 amino acids. The trim removed 0 bases at V and 3 bases at J, leaving 5 bases unmatched. Germline V lookup: CDR1 SGDLS, CDR2 YYNGEE. CDR3 DNA: TGTGCCAGCAGCGTAGGACCGGGACTAGCGGGAGACTACAATGAGCAGTTCTTC. Translating it yields CASSVGPGLAGDYNEQFF.

This chain joins TRBV19 and TRBJ1-1, with D unclear. The CDR3 consists of 13 residues. Germline V gene sequence: CDR1 LNHDA, CDR2 SQIVND (reference sequence). Between the trimmed V and J ends, which lost 4 bases and 1 base, there was a span of 7 bases. CDR3 sequence reads: CASSKTGNTEAFF. The CDR3 DNA sequence: TGTGCCAGTAGTAAGACGGGGAACACTGAAGCTTTCTTT.

This clone occurred once. The chain combines TRBV7-2 with TRBJ2-3; the D gene is possibly TRBD2 (6 bases). CDR3 size: 14 residues. V lost 5 bases and J lost 1, with 10 bases in between. Germline V lookup: CDR1 SGHTA, CDR2 FQGNSA. The CDR3 region is CASSLKRGTDTQYF. The DNA for the CDR3 is TGTGCCAGCAGCCTAAAGCGGGGCACAGATACGCAGTATTTT.

The chain carries TRBV10-3 and TRBJ1-1; 8 positions agree with TRBD1. Trimming at V came to 7 bases and at J to 8 bases, leaving 15 bases not matched to a gene. The CDR3 length is 15 residues. Germline V gives CDR1 ENHRY, CDR2 SYGVKD. CDR3 region: CAITQTGTGTTEAFF. The CDR3 nucleotides read TGTGCCATCACCCAGACAGGGACAGGAACTACCGAAGCTTTCTTT.

This clone occurred a few times. CDR3 DNA sequence: TGCGCCAGCAGCTTGGAACTCAACACTGAAGCTTTCTTT. Protein product: CASSLELNTEAFF. The chain joins TRBV5-1 to TRBJ1-1; D remains unclear. Germline CDR1 SGHRS, CDR2 YFSETQ. The CDR3 loop spans 13 amino acids. V was pared by 0 bases and J by 2 bases, with 5 bases between.

The genes are TRBV2 and TRBJ1-1; 9 bases fit TRBD1. Germline CDR1 is SNHLY and CDR2 is FYNNEI. The CDR3 consists of 14 residues. V shed 4 bases and J 4 bases; nucleotides not matched to a gene: 4. The CDR3 is CASSVRQGVTEAFF. The CDR3 nucleotides are TGTGCCAGCAGTGTGCGACAGGGGGTCACTGAAGCTTTCTTT.

This chain uses TRBV5-1 with TRBJ2-5, with 10 bases identical to TRBD1. The CDR3 runs 16 residues. V was pared by 2 bases and J by 4 bases, with 8 bases of the junction left unmatched. CDR1 is SGHRS and CDR2 is YFSETQ in the germline V gene. The CDR3 region has the DNA TGCGCCAGCAGCTTAACTGGGGACAGGGGCTCAGAGACCCAGTACTTC. Protein: CASSLTGDRGSETQYF.

The CDR3 nucleotides read TGTGCCAGCAGCTTAGGGGCCAGATATGGCTACACCTTC. It encodes CASSLGARYGYTF. V is TRBV7-9 and J is TRBJ1-2; the D is unclear. The CDR3 runs 13 residues. CDR1 is SEHNR and CDR2 is FQNEAQ in the germline V gene (reference sequence). Between the trimmed V and J ends, which lost 1 base and 5 bases, there was a span of 8 bases.

This chain joins TRBV5-4 and TRBJ1-1, with no clear D. CDR1 SGHNT and CDR2 YYREEE come from the germline V gene (reference sequence). Between the trimmed V and J ends, which lost 0 bases and 2 bases, there was a span of 14 bases. The CDR3 covers 16 residues. CDR3 residues: CASSLGYGVGNTEAFF. The CDR3 coding sequence is TGTGCCAGCAGCTTGGGATACGGGGTAGGAAACACTGAAGCTTTCTTT.

The rearrangement links TRBV5-8 to TRBJ2-7; tentative D call: TRBD1 (5 bases). CDR1 SGHTS and CDR2 YDEGEE come from the germline V gene. This CDR3 is 15 amino acids long. The ends were cut back, 5 bases at V and 2 bases at J, with 17 bases in the middle. The CDR3 sequence: CASSLASTGTYEQYF. The CDR3 DNA reads TGTGCCAGCAGTTTAGCCTCCACAGGAACCTACGAGCAGTACTTC. The full variable domain, rest sourced from reference TRBV5-8 and TRBJ2-7, is EAGVTQSPTHLIKTRGQQATLRCSPISGHTSVYWYQQALGLGLQFLLWYDEGEERNRGNFPPRFSGRQFPNYSSELNVNALELEDSALYLCASSLASTGTYEQYFGPGTRLTVT.

The chain carries TRBV9 and TRBJ2-5; a possible D gene is TRBD2 (6 bases). Per germline, CDR1 SGDLS and CDR2 YYNGEE. Trimming removed 0 bases at V and 5 bases at J, with 11 bases between. The CDR3 loop spans 14 amino acids. CDR3 in amino acids: CASSVGAGKETQYF. The CDR3 coding sequence is TGTGCCAGCAGCGTAGGAGCGGGTAAGGAGACCCAGTACTTC. The full variable domain, completed using reference TRBV9 and TRBJ2-5, is DSGVTQTPKHLITATGQRVTLRCSPRSGDLSVYWYQQSLDQGLQFLIQYYNGEERAKGNILERFSAQQFPDLHSELNLSSLELGDSALYFCASSVGAGKETQYFGPGTRLLVL.